This T cell receptor beta chain was sequenced during a study of T cell responses to AZD1222 COVID-19 vaccine. Repertoires were generated with immunoSEQ multiplex PCR, while TCRdb's copy carries only in-frame clones and drops some. The sample has 55,000 to 75,000 clones, 85% seen once. Per germline, CDR1 SGHAT and CDR2 FQNNGV. This CDR3 has 14 residues. The V end was cut by 2 bases, the J end by 4 bases, with 9 bases between. This clonotype was sampled from an adult in good health. This chain links TRBV11-2 with TRBJ2-1; tentative D call: TRBD2 (5 bases). The sample consisted of peripheral blood, taken on day 0 of AZD1222 vaccination. The CDR3 protein is CASSLRSGYNEQFF. The CDR3 DNA reads as TGTGCCAGCAGCTTACGTTCGGGATACAATGAGCAGTTCTTC.